These 9 T cell receptor beta chains came from one sample sequenced in a study of T cell clonality in common variable immunodeficiency (dated by TCRdb to about 2015). The library was obtained by the immunoSEQ multiplex PCR assay. The immuneACCESS repertoire file appears here via TCRdb, limited to in-frame rearrangements. These files lack a portion of the clones; in checked studies, under half of the deficit traces to unresolved V genes, and the cause of the others is not known. This sample is represented by fewer than 40,000 clones, with no singletons among them. The ten largest clones capture about 3.8% of the sample. The sequencing input was peripheral blood mononuclear cells. Every receptor here comes from a person aged 18 to 75 in good health.

This clone has a count of ten or more. The sequenced fragment ends 3 residues before the CDR3 boundary, so the rest is inferred from the germline J gene. J is TRBJ2-7 and V is TRBV30; D possibly corresponds to TRBD1 (6 bases). Trimming shortened V by 4 bases and J by 2 bases, and 12 bases separated the two germline ends. CDR1 is GTSNPN, CDR2 SVGIG, per germline (reference sequence). The CDR3 runs to 13 residues. The part of the CDR3 DNA that was read is TGTGCCTGGAATCGACAGGACACCTACGAG. Its translation is CAWNRQDTYE. The entire CDR3 is CAWNRQDTYEQYF.

This clone was found many times. From the germline J gene comes the end of the CDR3, since the read stops 3 residues before it. J is TRBJ1-4 and V is TRBV18; 7 nucleotides line up with TRBD1. The CDR3 extends over 16 amino acids. The trim removed 4 bases at V and 6 bases at J, leaving 11 bases unmatched. CDR1 and CDR2 (germline): KGHSH, LQKENI. The CDR3 bases that were read are TGTGCCAGCTCACTAGCTACAGGGGCGGGAGATGAAAAA. Protein product: CASSLATGAGDEK. The whole CDR3 protein reads CASSLATGAGDEKLFF.

There are a few counts of this clone. The read ends 3 residues early relative to the CDR3; the germline J gene fills the gap. The genes are TRBV13 and TRBJ1-2; TRBD1 is a possible D gene (6 bases). The CDR3 is made up of 14 amino acids. CDR1 is PRHDT, CDR2 FYEKMQ, per germline (reference sequence). V was cut by 6 bases and J by 4 bases, with 15 bases left in between. The part of the CDR3 DNA that was read is TGTGCCAGCAGTCAAAGGGGGTATGGCTATGGC. This encodes CASSQRGYGYG. The whole CDR3 sequence reads CASSQRGYGYGYTF.

This clone has a count of ten or more. The read halts 3 residues ahead of the CDR3 end, with the missing end drawn from the germline J gene. The chain links TRBV7-6 to TRBJ1-3; D possibly corresponds to TRBD1 (5 bases). The V gene's germline CDR1 is SGHVS and CDR2 FNYEAQ. The V end lost 2 bases, the J end lost 9 bases, and 8 bases lay between the germline ends. CDR3 size: 12 residues. The CDR3 region is CASSLRGGTIYF. Incomplete CDR3 DNA: TGTGCCAGCAGCTTAAGGGGCGGCACC. Full variable domain (rest looked up from reference TRBV7-6 and TRBJ1-3): GAGVSQSPRYKVTKRGQDVALRCDPISGHVSLYWYRQALGQGPEFLTYFNYEAQQDKSGLPNDRFSAERPEGSISTLTIQRTEQRDSAMYRCASSLRGGTIYFGEGSWLTVV.

In this sample, this clone turned up many times. The read halts 3 residues ahead of the CDR3 end, with the missing end drawn from the germline J gene. The chain combines TRBV5-1 with TRBJ1-4; D might be TRBD1 (6 bases). In germline, CDR1 is SGHRS, CDR2 YFSETQ. The CDR3 consists of 14 residues. The V and J ends lost 1 base and 5 bases respectively, with 9 bases between them. CDR3 amino acids: CASSLFTGNEKLFF. The sequenced CDR3 bases are TGCGCCAGCAGCTTGTTCACAGGGAATGAAAAA.

Ten or more counts support this clone. The read comes to an end 3 residues before the CDR3 does, leaving the germline J gene to fill in the end. The V and J genes are TRBV5-4 and TRBJ2-5; D gene unclear. Trimming shortened V by 1 base and J by 0 bases, and 4 bases separated the two germline ends. From germline, CDR1 is SGHNT and CDR2 YYREEE (reference sequence). The CDR3 length is 13 residues. The covered CDR3 bases are TGTGCCAGCAGCTTGAGCAACCAAGAGACC. It yields the protein CASSLSNQET. In full, the CDR3 reads CASSLSNQETQYF.

This clone was seen ten or more times. Sequencing ends 3 residues short of the CDR3 end; the germline J gene provides the rest. The chain employs TRBV20-1 and TRBJ2-5; 10 nucleotides line up with TRBD2. Germline assignment: CDR1 DFQATT and CDR2 SNEGSKA (reference sequence). The CDR3 has 15 residues. The V and J ends lost 6 bases and 2 bases, in that order; junction bases with no gene match: 9. CDR3: CSAIVAGGTQETQYF. The sequenced CDR3 bases are TGCAGTGCCATCGTAGCGGGAGGCACACAAGAGACC.

This clone was observed many times. The read terminates 3 residues before the CDR3 end, so the remaining end is supplied by the germline J gene. This chain uses TRBV29-1 with TRBJ1-1; D not resolved. The CDR3 length is 10 residues. Trimming left V 5 bases short and J 7 bases short, with 8 bases between. Per germline, CDR1 SQVTM and CDR2 ANQGSEA. CDR3 DNA (partial): TGCAGCGTTCAGGTTGTTGAA. Its translation is CSVQVVE. In full, the CDR3 reads CSVQVVEAFF.

This clone was seen repeatedly, ten times or more. The read stops 3 residues short of the end of the CDR3; the missing end is completed from the germline J gene. The rearrangement links TRBV19 to TRBJ2-7, with a tentative D call TRBD1 (6 bases). The CDR3 contains 14 residues. Germline CDR1 is LNHDA and CDR2 is SQIVND (reference sequence). V was pared by 4 bases and J by 0 bases, with 10 bases between. The CDR3 loop reads CASSRGQSSYEQYF. The DNA read from the CDR3 is TGTGCCAGTAGTAGAGGACAGAGCTCCTACGAG. Variable domain in full (rest from reference TRBV19 and TRBJ2-7): DGGITQSPKYLFRKEGQNVTLSCEQNLNHDAMYWYRQDPGQGLRLIYYSQIVNDFQKGDIAEGYSVSREKKESFPLTVTSAQKNPTAFYLCASSRGQSSYEQYFGPGTRLTVT.